Listed here is a single T cell receptor beta chain. Method: immunoSEQ multiplex PCR; TCRdb's copy keeps in-frame clones and lacks some. This table has under 150,000 clones, under 90% appearing once. These data originate in a study of blood T cell repertoires in COVID-19. The germline gives CDR1 MNHEY, CDR2 SVGAGI. The CDR3 is 12 amino acids. Trimming left V 6 bases short and J 5 bases short, with 9 bases between. The sample was peripheral blood. V usage is TRBV6-5 and J usage is TRBJ2-3; tentative D call: TRBD2 (6 bases). The sequence came from an elderly woman in a cohort sampled during active or convalescent COVID-19. The CDR3, as DNA: TGTGCCAGCAGGTGGGGGGAAGATACGCAGTATTTT. This gives the protein CASRWGEDTQYF.